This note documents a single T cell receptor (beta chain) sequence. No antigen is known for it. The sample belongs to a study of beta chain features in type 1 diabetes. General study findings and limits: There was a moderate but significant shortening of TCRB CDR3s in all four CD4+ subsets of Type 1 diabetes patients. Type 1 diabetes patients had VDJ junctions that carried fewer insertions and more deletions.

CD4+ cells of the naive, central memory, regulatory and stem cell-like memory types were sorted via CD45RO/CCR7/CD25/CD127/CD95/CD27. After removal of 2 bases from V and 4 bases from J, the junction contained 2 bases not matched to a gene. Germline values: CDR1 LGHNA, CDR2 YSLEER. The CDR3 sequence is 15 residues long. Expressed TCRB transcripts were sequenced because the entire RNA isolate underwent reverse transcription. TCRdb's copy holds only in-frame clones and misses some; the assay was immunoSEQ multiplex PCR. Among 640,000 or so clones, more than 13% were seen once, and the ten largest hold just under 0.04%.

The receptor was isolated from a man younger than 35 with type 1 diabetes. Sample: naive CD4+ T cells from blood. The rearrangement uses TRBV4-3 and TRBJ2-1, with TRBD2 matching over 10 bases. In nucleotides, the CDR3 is TGCGCCAGCAGCCAACAACTAGCGGGGTACAATGAGCAGTTCTTC. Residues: CASSQQLAGYNEQFF.